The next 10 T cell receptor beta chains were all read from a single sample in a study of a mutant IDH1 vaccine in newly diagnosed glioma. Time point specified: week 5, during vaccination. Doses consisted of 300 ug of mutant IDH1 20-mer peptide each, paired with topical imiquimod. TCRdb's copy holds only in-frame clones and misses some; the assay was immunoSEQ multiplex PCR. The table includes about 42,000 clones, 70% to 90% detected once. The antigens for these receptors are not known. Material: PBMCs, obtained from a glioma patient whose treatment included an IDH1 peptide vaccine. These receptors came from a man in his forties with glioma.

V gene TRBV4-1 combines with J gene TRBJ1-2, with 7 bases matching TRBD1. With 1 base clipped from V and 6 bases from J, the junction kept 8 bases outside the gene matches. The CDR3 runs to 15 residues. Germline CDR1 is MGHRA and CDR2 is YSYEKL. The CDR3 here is CASSQGYRGGNGYTF. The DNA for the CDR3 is TGCGCCAGCAGCCAAGGATACAGGGGAGGTAATGGCTACACCTTC.

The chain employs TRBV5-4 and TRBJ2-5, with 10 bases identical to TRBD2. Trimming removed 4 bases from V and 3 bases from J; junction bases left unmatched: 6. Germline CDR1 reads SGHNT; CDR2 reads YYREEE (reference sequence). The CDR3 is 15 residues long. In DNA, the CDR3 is TGTGCCAGCAGCCCCAGAGGACTAGCGGAAGAGACCCAGTACTTC. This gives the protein CASSPRGLAEETQYF.

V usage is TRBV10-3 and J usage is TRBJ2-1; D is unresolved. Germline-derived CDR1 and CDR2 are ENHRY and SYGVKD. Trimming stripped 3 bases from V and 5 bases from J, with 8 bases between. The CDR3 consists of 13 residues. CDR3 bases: TGTGCCATCAGTGAACGGCTAAACAATGAGCAGTTCTTC. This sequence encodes CAISERLNNEQFF.

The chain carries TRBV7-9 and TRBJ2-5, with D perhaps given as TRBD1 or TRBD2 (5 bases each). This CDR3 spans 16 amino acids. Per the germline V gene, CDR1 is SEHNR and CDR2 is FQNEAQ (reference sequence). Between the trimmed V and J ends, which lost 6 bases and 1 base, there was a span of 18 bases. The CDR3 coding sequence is TGTGCCAGCAGGACAGCCGGGACCGTGGGCCAAGAGACCCAGTACTTC. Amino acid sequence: CASRTAGTVGQETQYF.

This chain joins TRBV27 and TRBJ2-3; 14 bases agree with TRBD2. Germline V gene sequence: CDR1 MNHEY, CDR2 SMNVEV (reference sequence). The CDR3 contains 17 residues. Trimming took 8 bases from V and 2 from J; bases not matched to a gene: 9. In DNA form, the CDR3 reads TGTGCCAGCGCTGGACTAGCGGGAGGATTTGCCACAGATACGCAGTATTTT. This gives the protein CASAGLAGGFATDTQYF.

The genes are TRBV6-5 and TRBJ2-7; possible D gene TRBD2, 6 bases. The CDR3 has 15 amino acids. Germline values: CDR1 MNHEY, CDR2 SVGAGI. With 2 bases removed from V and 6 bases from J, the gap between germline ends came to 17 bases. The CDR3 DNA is TGTGCCAGCAGTTACGCGCAGGAGGGTCCGTCCGAGCAGTACTTC. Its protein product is CASSYAQEGPSEQYF.

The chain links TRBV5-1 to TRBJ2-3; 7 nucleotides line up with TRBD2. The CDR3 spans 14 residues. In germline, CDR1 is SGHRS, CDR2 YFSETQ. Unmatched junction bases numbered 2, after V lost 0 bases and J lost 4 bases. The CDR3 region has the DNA TGCGCCAGCAGCTTGGCCGGGAGGCCAGATACGCAGTATTTT. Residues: CASSLAGRPDTQYF.

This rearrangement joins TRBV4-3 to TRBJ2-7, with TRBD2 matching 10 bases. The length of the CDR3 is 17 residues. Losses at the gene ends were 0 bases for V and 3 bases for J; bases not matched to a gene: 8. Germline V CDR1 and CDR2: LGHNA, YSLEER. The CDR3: CASSQEEVGLAVYEQYF. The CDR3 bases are TGCGCCAGCAGCCAAGAGGAAGTTGGACTAGCGGTCTACGAGCAGTACTTC.

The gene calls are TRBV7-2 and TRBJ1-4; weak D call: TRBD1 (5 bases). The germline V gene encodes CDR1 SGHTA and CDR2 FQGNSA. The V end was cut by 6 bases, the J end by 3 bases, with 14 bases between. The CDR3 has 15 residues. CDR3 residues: CASRAGGTSNEKLFF. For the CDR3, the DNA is TGTGCCAGCAGGGCGGGGGGTACGTCTAATGAAAAACTGTTTTTT.

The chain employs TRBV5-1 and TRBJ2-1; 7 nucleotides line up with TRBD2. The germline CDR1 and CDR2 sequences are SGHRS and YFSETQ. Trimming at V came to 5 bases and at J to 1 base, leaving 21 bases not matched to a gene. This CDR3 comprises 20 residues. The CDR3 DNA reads TGCGCCAGCAGTCGAGATAAGAAGCGAGCGGGACCTATATCCTACAATGAGCAGTTCTTC. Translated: CASSRDKKRAGPISYNEQFF.